The 9 T cell receptor beta chains presented below share a single source sample, sequenced in a study of blood T cell repertoires in COVID-19. Some clones are missing from TCRdb's copy, which holds only in-frame ones; the method was immunoSEQ multiplex PCR. In the table there are about 400,000 clones, about 87% of which are singletons. The sequenced sample was PBMCs or T cells enriched from blood (not recorded which). These TCRs come from a woman aged 50 to 60 who had recovered from COVID-19.

The gene calls are TRBV4-2 and TRBJ1-2; the D is unclear. Looked up from germline, CDR1 is LGHNA and CDR2 is YNFKEQ. There are 13 residues in the CDR3. With 0 bases removed from V and 8 bases from J, the gap between germline ends came to 10 bases. CDR3 region: CASSQDPSGGYTF. Here the CDR3 DNA reads TGTGCCAGCAGCCAAGATCCCTCCGGGGGCTACACCTTC.

The V gene is TRBV27, the J gene TRBJ1-4; no clear D gene. The germline V and J ends were trimmed by 2 bases and 4 bases, with 11 bases remaining between them. There are 15 residues in the CDR3. Germline V lookup: CDR1 MNHEY, CDR2 SMNVEV (reference sequence). CDR3 sequence reads: CASSLGTGDNEKLFF. CDR3 bases: TGTGCCAGCAGTTTAGGCACCGGGGATAATGAAAAACTGTTTTTT.

The rearrangement links TRBV20-1 to TRBJ1-2; D gene unclear. CDR3 length: 11 amino acids. In germline, CDR1 is DFQATT, CDR2 SNEGSKA (reference sequence). With 1 base removed from V and 8 bases from J, the gap between germline ends came to 8 bases. CDR3 residues: CSARAVSGYTF. The CDR3, as DNA: TGCAGTGCTAGAGCTGTCTCCGGCTACACCTTC.

This clone was detected only a few times. The chain links TRBV7-2 to TRBJ2-7; D perhaps matches TRBD1 (7 bases). The germline gives CDR1 SGHTA, CDR2 FQGNSA. The ends were cut back, 1 base at V and 8 bases at J, with 15 bases in the middle. The CDR3 contains 14 residues. The CDR3 DNA sequence: TGTGCCAGCAGCTTAGATCAGGGGGGTGAACAGCAGTACTTC. It translates to CASSLDQGGEQQYF. The whole variable domain, filled in from reference TRBV7-2 and TRBJ2-7, reads GAGVSQSPSNKVTEKGKDVELRCDPISGHTALYWYRQSLGQGLEFLIYFQGNSAPDKSGLPSDRFSAERTGGSVSTLTIQRTQQEDSAVYLCASSLDQGGEQQYFGPGTRLTVT.

The rearrangement joins TRBV11-2 to TRBJ2-1, with a possible D match to TRBD2 (6 bases). The V end lost 1 base, the J end lost 8 bases, and 9 bases lay between the germline ends. Germline assignment: CDR1 SGHAT and CDR2 FQNNGV. This CDR3 contains 13 residues. The CDR3 bases are TGTGCCAGCAGCTTAGGGGGGGTCGATGAGCAGTTCTTC. This gives the protein CASSLGGVDEQFF.

Concerning this clone: Other DNA sequences in this specimen translate into the identical CDR3. The gene calls are TRBV30 and TRBJ2-7, with 9 nucleotides matching TRBD1. The CDR3 runs to 13 residues. Germline trimming cut 5 bases from V and 1 base from J; bases unmatched to any gene: 3. The germline V gene encodes CDR1 GTSNPN and CDR2 SVGIG (reference sequence). The CDR3 region has the DNA TGTGCCTGGGACAGGGGGTCTTCCTACGAGCAGTACTTC. Translating gives CAWDRGSSYEQYF.

The V and J genes are TRBV27 and TRBJ1-6, with D hard to call. The CDR3 length is 15 residues. V gave up 2 bases and J gave up 7 bases, with 12 bases separating them. Per germline, CDR1 MNHEY and CDR2 SMNVEV (reference sequence). CDR3 bases: TGTGCCAGCAGTTTAATAAACAGATTCAATTCACCCCTCCACTTT. Translation: CASSLINRFNSPLHF.

The CDR3 spells CASSVETNYEQYF. The DNA for the CDR3 is TGTGCCAGCAGTGTCGAAACTAACTACGAGCAGTACTTC. V gene TRBV2 combines with J gene TRBJ2-7; D not resolved. This CDR3 region has 13 residues. Germline loops: CDR1 SNHLY, CDR2 FYNNEI. Deletions cut 4 bases from V and 3 bases from J, with 10 bases between.

About this clone itself: The identical CDR3 is also encoded by other nucleotide sequences in the sample. The CDR3 sequence is CASSTTNSGNTIYF. CDR3 in DNA: TGTGCCAGCAGTACAACCAACTCTGGAAACACCATATATTTT. This sequence joins TRBV28 and TRBJ1-3, with unresolved D. CDR1 and CDR2 (germline): MDHEN, SYDVKM. This CDR3 comprises 14 residues. The V gene lost 5 bases and the J gene lost 0 bases, with 8 bases spanning the gap.